This entry is about one T cell receptor (beta chain). The sample comes from a study of blood T cell repertoires in COVID-19. Assay: immunoSEQ multiplex PCR; the TCRdb copy retains only in-frame clones and omits some. Of about 170,000 clones listed, about 80% are singletons. CDR1 and CDR2 (germline): DFQATT, SNEGSKA (reference sequence). V gave up 3 bases and J gave up 6 bases; unmatched junction bases: 12. The CDR3 has 15 amino acids. The sequence derives from a middle-aged woman with COVID-19, enrolled during active disease. The gene calls are TRBV20-1 and TRBJ2-7; 9 bases are a match to TRBD2. The specimen sequenced was peripheral blood. CDR3 nucleotide sequence: TGCAGTGCTAGTCACCCCGGGACTAGCAACGGCGAGCAGTACTTC. Its translation: CSASHPGTSNGEQYF.